These T cell receptor beta chains were read from a single sample in a study of blood T cell repertoires in COVID-19. Profiled with immunoSEQ multiplex PCR; TCRdb holds only in-frame clones, not every one. This sample has about 200,000 clones, with 89% found just once. The sequencing input was PBMCs or T cells enriched from blood (not recorded which). The receptors derive from a woman between 40 and 50 years old with acute COVID-19. The CDR3 runs from the conserved cysteine through the conserved F or W. The D gene is left open where the match is weak. Size values are once, few and many counts, or a class for expanded clones, and some rows have none.

TRBD1 TRBJ1-1 NA TRBV5-4 TGTGCCAGCAGGTGGGGGGGACAGGGGTCGGTGAACGCTGAAGCTTTCTTT CASRWGGQGSVNAEAFF
TRBD2 TRBJ2-3 NA TRBV19 TGTGCCAGTAGTATAGCTAGCGGGGGCCGGGATACGCAGTATTTT CASSIASGGRDTQYF
NA TRBJ2-2 NA TRBV18 TGTGCCAGCTCCCGCGGCACGGGGAACACCGGGGAGCTGTTTTTT CASSRGTGNTGELFF
TRBD2 TRBJ2-7 NA TRBV4-3 TGCGCCAGCAGCCAAGGGACTAGCGGGAAATACGAGCAGTACTTC CASSQGTSGKYEQYF
NA TRBJ1-2 NA TRBV9 TGTGCCAGCAGCGTAGGTCTACAGGGTGACTATGGCTACACCTTC CASSVGLQGDYGYTF
TRBD1 TRBJ1-4 NA TRBV6-5 TGTGCCAGCCTCTCACCGGGACAGGGCTCCGAAAAACTGTTTTTT CASLSPGQGSEKLFF
NA TRBJ2-3 NA TRBV18 TGTGCCAGCTCACCTCGGACAGCTAGCACAGATACGCAGTATTTT CASSPRTASTDTQYF
TRBD1 TRBJ1-1 NA TRBV5-1 TGCGCCAGCAGTTTGCACAGGGGAGGCACTGAAGCTTTCTTT CASSLHRGGTEAFF
NA TRBJ2-3 NA TRBV2 TGTGCCAGCATGGTCGGACTCCTGAAGCAGAGCACAGATACGCAGTATTTT CASMVGLLKQSTDTQYF
TRBD2 TRBJ2-5 once TRBV9 TGTGCCAGCAGCGCATTAGCGGGGGGCCAAGAGACCCAGTACTTC CASSALAGGQETQYF
TRBD2 TRBJ2-1 NA TRBV6-5 TGTGCCAGCAGTTACTCAGCGGGAGGGCCGAGGGATGAGCAGTTCTTC CASSYSAGGPRDEQFF
NA TRBJ1-1 NA TRBV7-9 TGTGCCAGCAGCATTTACGGGGGTGGGGACACTGAAGCTTTCTTT CASSIYGGGDTEAFF
TRBD2 TRBJ2-2 NA TRBV7-3 TGTGCCAGCAGCCTAAGCGGGGGTGGCACCGGGGAGCTGTTTTTT CASSLSGGGTGELFF
NA TRBJ1-6 NA TRBV27 TGTGCCAGCAGTTTATCCGTTAATAATTCACCCCTCCACTTT CASSLSVNNSPLHF
TRBD1 TRBJ1-2 NA TRBV28 TGTGCCAGCAGCTCCTCCCCGACAGGGTCGGTTGGCTACACCTTC CASSSSPTGSVGYTF
NA TRBJ2-1 NA TRBV5-1 TGCGCCAGCAGCTCCCAGGGCCCCCGGACGACTAATGAGCAGTTCTTC CASSSQGPRTTNEQFF
TRBD2 TRBJ2-1 NA TRBV25-1 TGTGCCAGCAGTGGAAAAGTAGCGGGAAGAAACAATGAGCAGTTCTTC CASSGKVAGRNNEQFF
TRBD2 TRBJ2-5 NA TRBV24-1 TGTGCCACCAGTGATGGAACTAGCGGGGAGGAGACCCAGTACTTC CATSDGTSGEETQYF
TRBD2 TRBJ2-1 once TRBV25-1 TGTGCCAGCAGTGAGACCAGCGGGAGGATGGGCAATGAGCAGTTCTTC CASSETSGRMGNEQFF
TRBD1 TRBJ2-1 NA TRBV19 TGTGCCAGTACGGGGACAGTCTACAATGAGCAGTTCTTC CASTGTVYNEQFF
TRBD2 TRBJ2-1 NA TRBV9 TGTGCCAGCAGCGTAGACCCGGGGGAGGGCCGTTACAATGAGCAGTTCTTC CASSVDPGEGRYNEQFF
TRBD2 TRBJ2-1 NA TRBV3-1/TRBV3-2 TGTGCCAGCAGCCAAGATCGCGAAGCGGAGACTAGCGGTTACAATGAGCAGTTCTTC CASSQDREAETSGYNEQFF
TRBD2 TRBJ2-3 NA TRBV19 TGTGCCAGTAGTAATCTAGCGGGGGCAGATACGCAGTATTTT CASSNLAGADTQYF
NA TRBJ1-1 NA TRBV9 TGTGCCAGCAGCTCAGACACTGAAGCTTTCTTT CASSSDTEAFF
TRBD1 TRBJ2-7 NA TRBV7-6 TGTGCCAGCAGCCCCGGACAGGGGGCATCCTACGAGCAGTACTTC CASSPGQGASYEQYF
NA TRBJ1-5 NA TRBV19 TGTGCAAGTAAGGCTGATGGTGGCTGGTGGCAGGGAAGCAGCAATCAGCCCCAGCATTTT CASKADGGWWQGSSNQPQHF
TRBD1 TRBJ1-1 NA TRBV5-5 TGTGCCAGCAGCTTAAGACAGGGGGAAAGTTGGGAAGCTTTCTTT CASSLRQGESWEAFF
TRBD1 TRBJ1-6 NA TRBV6-4 TGTGCCAGCAGTAGACAGGGGGATGGGAATTCACCCCTCCACTTT CASSRQGDGNSPLHF
TRBD1 TRBJ2-4 NA TRBV9 TGTGCCAGCAGCGTAGCGGGACAGGGTAAAAACATTCAGTACTTC CASSVAGQGKNIQYF
NA TRBJ2-1 once TRBV11-1 TGTGCCAGCAGCTTAGCCTTGAATGAGCAGTTCTTC CASSLALNEQFF
NA TRBJ1-6 once TRBV27 TGTGCCAGCATGGATATTTTGCAGGGGCGACCCCTCCACTTT CASMDILQGRPLHF
NA TRBJ2-1 NA TRBV21-1 TGTGCCATCTCAGGGGGGACAGGGGTATATGAGCAGTTCTTC CAISGGTGVYEQFF
NA TRBJ2-7 once TRBV6-1 TGTGCCGGACGGACATCGAGCTCCTACGAGCAGTACTTC CAGRTSSSYEQYF
NA TRBJ2-7 NA TRBV5-1 TGCGCCAGCAGCTTTCGGGGTAGTTACGAGCAGTACTTC CASSFRGSYEQYF
NA TRBJ1-1 NA TRBV19 TGTGCCAGTACCCCTGGGCGGGGGAGGTGGGGGAACACTGAAGCTTTCTTT CASTPGRGRWGNTEAFF
TRBD2 TRBJ2-2 few TRBV5-1 TGCGCCAGCAGCCCCCAACTAGCGGGGGGGAACACCGGGGAGCTGTTTTTT CASSPQLAGGNTGELFF
TRBD1 TRBJ1-2 NA TRBV9 TGTGCCAGCAGCGGAGAGCGCTCGACAGGGTTGGGCTATGGCTACACCTTC CASSGERSTGLGYGYTF
TRBD1 TRBJ1-4 NA TRBV12-3/TRBV12-4 TGTGCCAGCAGCTGGACAGGGGAGGGGAAACTGTTTTTT CASSWTGEGKLFF
NA TRBJ2-7 NA TRBV5-1 TGCGCCAGCAGCTTGGGGGCAGGTGGTGCCTACGAGCAGTACTTC CASSLGAGGAYEQYF
TRBD1 TRBJ1-2 NA TRBV7-7 TGTGCCAGCAGCTTAGAGAGGGGGAAAGCGAGACAGGGTTTCTATGGCTACACCTTC CASSLERGKARQGFYGYTF
NA TRBJ1-2 NA TRBV9 TGTGCCAGCAGCGTAGCCCCGATGGGTCCTAGCTATGGCTACACCTTC CASSVAPMGPSYGYTF
NA TRBJ1-5 NA TRBV5-6 TGTGCCAGCAGCTTCAGGGGCACGGGCAATCAGCCCCAGCATTTT CASSFRGTGNQPQHF
NA TRBJ1-2 NA TRBV7-8 TGTGCCAGCAGCCCCGGACTGAACTATGGCTACACCTTC CASSPGLNYGYTF
TRBD2 TRBJ2-7 NA TRBV18 TGTGCCAGCTCACCGTCTAGCGGGCACTACTACGAGCAGTACTTC CASSPSSGHYYEQYF
NA TRBJ2-2 NA TRBV27 TGTGCCAGCAGCAAGGGGGAGTTCAACACCGGGGAGCTGTTTTTT CASSKGEFNTGELFF